This TCR beta chain was sequenced in a study of T-cell reconstitution after alpha-beta-depleted transplantation in children. As it was prepared, the TCRbeta library received unique molecular identifiers. TCRdb analysed the PCR reads with MiXCR anew, one entry per CDR3 protein. The sample carries under 850,000 distinct CDR3 sequences, 10% to 15% recorded once. The germline V gene encodes CDR1 DFQATT and CDR2 SNEGSKA (reference sequence). The V end was cut by 5 bases, the J end by 3 bases, with 4 bases between. The CDR3 is 11 residues long. This clonotype was detected only a few times. The input for sequencing was PBMCs, taken before TCRalphabeta/CD19-depleted stem cell transplant. The V and J genes are TRBV20-1 and TRBJ2-2; no firm D call. The sequence was collected from a girl aged 2 to 10 with congenital amegakaryocytic thrombocytopenia, due to receive a stem cell transplant. CDR3 bases: TGCAGTGCTCCGTACACCGGGGAGCTGTTTTTT. Translating it yields CSAPYTGELFF.